This T cell receptor (beta chain) came from a study of breast tumors, draining lymph nodes, adjacent tissues. Germline assignment: CDR1 SGDLS and CDR2 YYNGEE. The V segment lost 4 bases and the J segment 2 bases; nucleotides outside the gene matches: 2. CDR3 size: 14 residues. One entry per CDR3 protein results from TCRdb running MiXCR on the multiplex PCR reads. The sample contains roughly 70,000 distinct CDR3 sequences, over 40% of which appear only once. This clonotype occurred many times. Sequenced input: breast tumor tissue. The clonotype was recovered from a female donor with breast cancer. Some clones in this sample may be carry-over from other donors' samples. This chain uses TRBV9 with TRBJ2-3, with 9 bases matching TRBD2. CDR3 residues: CASSPSGTTDTQYF. The CDR3 DNA follows: TGTGCCAGCAGCCCTAGCGGGACCACAGATACGCAGTATTTT.